This record covers a single TCR beta chain. There are a few counts of this clonotype. Its antigen remains undetermined. The junction departs from germline at one end; a sequencing error may be responsible. This record comes from a study of response to subunit inactivated influenza vaccine (dated by TCRdb to the late 2010s). Broadly, across the study: To follow how T cells responded to a trivalent subunit inactivated influenza vaccine, the researchers relied on deep quantitative profiling of the T cell receptor repertoire.

CDR3 length: 15 amino acids, cysteine to phenylalanine. The retained sequence is limited to the CDR3, 45 bases, with the frame set at the first base. The library was prepared using RT-PCR. Sequencing was carried out with an Illumina HiSeq 2500. TCRdb applied fastp at Q25 and MiXCR to the public reads, then kept only in-frame beta chains. Under each unique CDR3 protein, matching rows form one entry showing the most common genes and DNA. This sample is represented by about 500,000 distinct CDR3 sequences; around 7.7% of them were singletons. About an eighth of the sample belongs to the ten largest clones. Results the study describes overall, beyond this receptor: According to the authors, only a limited number of new T cells may be recruited by each seasonal influenza vaccination.

Sequencing was performed on PBMCs from blood, taken around 25 months after vaccination. The sequence joins TRBV12-3 or TRBV12-4 to TRBJ2-7; a weak D assignment points to TRBD1 (5 bases agree). The TCR was taken from a man aged 45 to 70 who received an inactivated influenza vaccine. Donor details come from another sample of the same person, matched by shared clones. CDR3 sequence: CASSLVAGLGYEQYF. The nucleotide sequence reads TGTGCCAGCAGCTTAGTGGCAGGGCTGGGTTACGAGCAGTACTTC.